Listed below are T cell receptor beta chains from one sample, sequenced in a study of blood T cell repertoires in COVID-19. Assay used: immunoSEQ multiplex PCR; TCRdb lists only in-frame clones, some missing. Here the sample spans 220,000 or so clones, 84% being singletons. Sequencing was performed on peripheral blood. The receptors shown here come from a man younger than 45 with active or convalescent COVID-19. Each CDR3 is given with its conserved first and last residue. D genes are given only for firm matches. Part of the rows lack a size; the others show once, few, many or a class for expanded clones.

TRBV5-4	NA	NA	TRBJ1-1	TGTGCCAGCAGCTTAATCCAGGGCCTTGGCGAAGCTTTCTTT	CASSLIQGLGEAFF
TRBV3-1/TRBV3-2	few	TRBD2	TRBJ2-7	TGTGCCAGCAGCCAAAGCCTAGCGGGAGTTGAGCAGTACTTC	CASSQSLAGVEQYF
TRBV6-4	NA	TRBD1	TRBJ2-1	TGTGCCAGCAGTGAGGGGACAGGGGCTAACAATGAGCAGTTCTTC	CASSEGTGANNEQFF
TRBV12-3/TRBV12-4	NA	NA	TRBJ1-2	TGTGCCAGCAGTGCCGGGACACTTGGGGGCTACACCTTC	CASSAGTLGGYTF
TRBV28	NA	NA	TRBJ1-5	TGTGCCAGCAGTTTCTTTACGGGTAGCAATCAGCCCCAGCATTTT	CASSFFTGSNQPQHF
TRBV2	NA	TRBD1	TRBJ2-2	TGTGCCAGCAGTGAGAGGGGGCCACAGAACACCGGGGAGCTGTTTTTT	CASSERGPQNTGELFF
TRBV2	NA	NA	TRBJ2-7	TGTGCCAGCAGAGCCCCGGGACATCCAGACGAGCAGTACTTC	CASRAPGHPDEQYF
TRBV5-1	NA	TRBD1	TRBJ2-7	TGCGCCAGCAGCCTCACAGGGGCGGCGAGCTCCTACGAGCAGTACTTC	CASSLTGAASSYEQYF
TRBV28	NA	NA	TRBJ1-2	TGTGCCAGCAGTTTAGGCGGCTATGGCTACACCTTC	CASSLGGYGYTF
TRBV28	NA	NA	TRBJ1-1	TGTGCCAGCAGTTTATTGAGATCGGGGGCTGAAGCTTTCTTT	CASSLLRSGAEAFF
TRBV3-1/TRBV3-2	NA	NA	TRBJ1-2	TGTGCCAGCAGCCCGACAGGATTCAACTATGGCTACACCTTC	CASSPTGFNYGYTF
TRBV7-6	NA	TRBD1	TRBJ2-7	TGTGCCAGCAGCTTAGACGGGACAGGGTCCTACGAGCAGTACTTC	CASSLDGTGSYEQYF
TRBV21-1	NA	NA	TRBJ2-7	TGTGCCAGCAGCAACCGACTAGCGGGGGGCCGGCAATCCTACGAGCAGTACTTC	CASSNRLAGGRQSYEQYF
TRBV29-1	NA	NA	TRBJ2-5	TGCAGCGTTGAGGGGACACTCCAAGAGACCCAGTACTTC	CSVEGTLQETQYF
TRBV9	few	TRBD1	TRBJ2-3	TGTGCCAGCAGCGTAGGACAGGGAACAGATACGCAGTATTTT	CASSVGQGTDTQYF
TRBV6-6	NA	TRBD2	TRBJ2-1	TGTGCCAGCAGCTCTCAACCGGGACTAGCGGGACCGAGCTCCTACAATGAGCAGTTCTTC	CASSSQPGLAGPSSYNEQFF
TRBV6-2/TRBV6-3	NA	NA	TRBJ1-2	TGTGCCAGCAGTTACGCCACAGGCCTCCTTTATGGCTACACCTTC	CASSYATGLLYGYTF
TRBV11-2	NA	TRBD2	TRBJ2-7	TGTGCCAGCAGCTTACTAGCGGGAGGGGAAGAGCAGTACTTC	CASSLLAGGEEQYF
TRBV5-6	few	NA	TRBJ1-6	TGTGCCAGCAGCTTTCGGGTAGACAGGCATAATTCACCCCTCCACTTT	CASSFRVDRHNSPLHF
TRBV7-9	NA	TRBD2	TRBJ2-3	TGTGCCAGCAGCCAAACTAGCGGGAGTATGGATACGCAGTATTTT	CASSQTSGSMDTQYF
TRBV28	NA	NA	TRBJ1-2	TGTGCCAGCAGTTTAGGGGGCTGGGGCTACACCTTC	CASSLGGWGYTF
TRBV5-1	few	NA	TRBJ1-4	TGCGCCAGCAGCCCAACCGCGTCTAATGAAAAACTGTTTTTT	CASSPTASNEKLFF
TRBV3-1/TRBV3-2	NA	NA	TRBJ2-7	TGTGCCAGCAGCCAAGCGCCGTCGGGGCAGTACTTC	CASSQAPSGQYF
TRBV4-1	NA	NA	TRBJ2-7	TGCGCCAGCAGCCCGACAGGACCGTACGAGCAGTACTTC	CASSPTGPYEQYF
TRBV21-1	once	NA	TRBJ2-1	TGTGCCAGCAGCACCGGAAGGGGGCGCCGACGTAACAATGAGCAGTTCTTC	CASSTGRGRRRNNEQFF
TRBV7-2	NA	NA	TRBJ1-5	TGTGCCAGCAGTTTGCAGGGAGGTAACAATCAGCCCCAGCATTTT	CASSLQGGNNQPQHF
TRBV2	few	TRBD1	TRBJ2-1	TGTGCCACCTTGGGACAGGCCTACAATGAGCAGTTCTTC	CATLGQAYNEQFF
TRBV9	few	NA	TRBJ2-1	TGTGCCAGCAGCGTAACAGGCGGTGAGCAGTTCTTC	CASSVTGGEQFF
TRBV11-2	NA	TRBD1	TRBJ1-5	TGTGCCAGCAGCTTAGGGACAGGATATAGCAATCAGCCCCAGCATTTT	CASSLGTGYSNQPQHF
TRBV6-5	NA	NA	TRBJ1-1	TGTGCCAGCAGTTACTCAGGGGCCAACACTGAAGCTTTCTTT	CASSYSGANTEAFF
TRBV18	NA	NA	TRBJ1-1	TGTGCCAGCTCACCTTCGGGAGTCAGGGAGGGGATGAACACTGAAGCTTTCTTT	CASSPSGVREGMNTEAFF
TRBV5-1	NA	NA	TRBJ1-1	TGCGCCAGCAGCTTTTCGCCGGCGGACACTGAAGCTTTCTTT	CASSFSPADTEAFF
TRBV28	NA	TRBD1	TRBJ1-5	TGTGCCAGCAGTTTAGGACAGGGCCATCAGCCCCAGCATTTT	CASSLGQGHQPQHF
TRBV5-4	NA	TRBD2	TRBJ2-2	TGTGCCAGCACCCTGGGGGGGGAAGGTCCCGGGGAGCTGTTTTTT	CASTLGGEGPGELFF